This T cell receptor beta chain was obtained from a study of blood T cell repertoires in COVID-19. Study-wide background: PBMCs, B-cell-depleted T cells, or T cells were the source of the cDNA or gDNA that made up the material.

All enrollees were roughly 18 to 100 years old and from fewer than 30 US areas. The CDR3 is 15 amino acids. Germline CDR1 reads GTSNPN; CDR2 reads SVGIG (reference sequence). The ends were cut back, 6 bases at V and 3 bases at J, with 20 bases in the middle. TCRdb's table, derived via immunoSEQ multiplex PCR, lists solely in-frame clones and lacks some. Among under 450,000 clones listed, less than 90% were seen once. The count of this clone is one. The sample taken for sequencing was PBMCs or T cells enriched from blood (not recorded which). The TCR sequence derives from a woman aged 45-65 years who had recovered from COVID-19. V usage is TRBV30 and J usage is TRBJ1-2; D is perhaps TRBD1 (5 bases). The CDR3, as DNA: TGTGCCTGCCGGGGCGGAGGGGAGATATACTATGGCTACACCTTC. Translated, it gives CACRGGGEIYYGYTF.